Below are 29 T cell receptor beta chains sequenced from a single sample in a study of blood T cells in healthy people across ages (dated by TCRdb to about 2015). The library was produced with 5' RACE. Sequencing instrument: Illumina HiSeq 2500. A second PCR of roughly 6 to 12 cycles was run with a J-beta primer mix and a sample-barcoded 5' primer. Through fastp at Q25 and MiXCR, TCRdb rebuilt clones from the public reads, retaining in-frame beta chains. One record per CDR3 amino acid sequence lists the most common genes and DNA. The sample contains about 620,000 distinct CDR3 sequences, under 25% of them found a single time. Clones ranked in the top ten supply roughly 3.6% of the sample. Sequenced material: blood. These receptors were taken from a man between 65 and 85 years old in good health.

This clonotype was seen ten or more times. The rearrangement links TRBV7-9 to TRBJ2-5; 8 bases match TRBD1. The CDR3 runs 13 residues. The J segment lost 6 bases and the V segment lost 3 bases, leaving 3 bases of the junction unmatched. CDR1 is SEHNR and CDR2 is FQNEAQ in the germline V gene (reference sequence). The CDR3 reads CASSFDRGKTQYF. The CDR3 DNA follows: TGTGCCAGCAGCTTTGACAGGGGAAAGACCCAGTACTTC.

In its sample, this clonotype was seen a few times. The rearrangement joins TRBV28 to TRBJ1-2; possibly TRBD1 for D (5 bases). CDR1 and CDR2 (germline): MDHEN, SYDVKM. This CDR3 has 13 amino acids. V was trimmed by 3 bases and J by 8 bases, leaving 13 bases between them. CDR3 coding DNA: TGTGCCAGCAGTTTGGGGACGGACGGAGGCTACACCTTC. It yields the protein CASSLGTDGGYTF.

This sequence joins TRBV7-2 and TRBJ2-3; 7 nucleotides agree with TRBD1. Germline V gene sequence: CDR1 SGHTA, CDR2 FQGNSA. The CDR3 consists of 15 residues. V lost 5 bases and J lost 2; bases outside the gene matches: 7. The CDR3 loop is CASSRQGGNTDTQYF. In nucleotides, the CDR3 is TGTGCCAGCAGCCGACAGGGTGGGAACACAGATACGCAGTATTTT.

A word on this clonotype: Possible read error: a much larger clone is one base away. V usage is TRBV10-3 and J usage is TRBJ2-1; 10 bases line up with TRBD2. The V segment lost 0 bases and the J segment 6 bases; nucleotides outside the gene matches: 5. The germline CDR1 and CDR2 sequences are ENHRY and SYGVKD. This CDR3 is 16 amino acids long. CDR3 loop: CAISESGLAQSNEQFF. CDR3 bases: TGTGCCATCAGTGAGTCGGGACTAGCGCAAAGCAATGAGCAGTTCTTC.

The chain carries TRBV20-1 and TRBJ1-2; 9 bases match TRBD1. There are 16 residues in the CDR3. Trimming removed 5 bases from V and 5 bases from J; junction bases left unmatched: 15. Per germline, CDR1 DFQATT and CDR2 SNEGSKA (reference sequence). CDR3 protein: CSAPGTGMGVRYGYTF. DNA of the CDR3: TGCAGTGCTCCCGGGACAGGGATGGGGGTGAGGTATGGCTACACCTTC.

The rearrangement uses TRBV28 and TRBJ2-5, with 12 bases that match TRBD2. The DNA matches TRBJ2-7 better at its end, which makes the J call doubtful. Germline loops: CDR1 MDHEN, CDR2 SYDVKM. The CDR3 is 17 amino acids. The CDR3 spells CASSPTSGSGLYYEQYF. The CDR3 DNA sequence: TGTGCCAGCAGCCCGACTAGCGGGAGTGGTCTATATTACGAGCAGTACTTC.

J is TRBJ2-1 and V is TRBV9; tentative D call: TRBD1 (5 bases). CDR1 is SGDLS, CDR2 YYNGEE, per germline. This CDR3 region has 15 residues. Trimming cost V 0 bases and J 0 bases, with 7 bases left between them. Written as DNA, the CDR3 is TGTGCCAGCAGCGTAGGGGGCTTCTCCTACAATGAGCAGTTCTTC. This codes for CASSVGGFSYNEQFF.

V and J are TRBV5-1 and TRBJ1-5; D remains unclear. V shed 1 base and J shed 2 bases, with 10 bases lying between them. Germline V CDR1 and CDR2: SGHRS, YFSETQ. The length of the CDR3 is 15 residues. CDR3 nucleotides: TGCGCCAGCAGCTTGTATGGGGAGGGCAATCAGCCCCAGCATTTT. As protein: CASSLYGEGNQPQHF.

The chain couples TRBV20-1 to TRBJ2-5, with D perhaps matching TRBD1 (7 bases). With the DNA end fitting TRBJ2-1 better, the J assignment may be wrong. CDR1 is DFQATT, CDR2 SNEGSKA, per germline (reference sequence). This CDR3 region has 15 residues. CDR3 DNA: TGCAGTGCTACTGATCCCTTCAGGGGGGAACGGGAGCAGTTCTTC. This encodes CSATDPFRGEREQFF.

The CDR3 region is CSAPGRVGEKLFF. CDR3 bases: TGCAGTGCCCCGGGGAGGGTTGGGGAAAAACTGTTTTTT. The rearrangement uses TRBV20-1 and TRBJ1-4, with D hard to call. V lost 6 bases and J 8 bases, leaving 16 bases between the germline ends. Germline assignment: CDR1 DFQATT and CDR2 SNEGSKA (reference sequence). The CDR3 runs to 13 residues.

This clonotype was seen a few times. The chain uses TRBV2 and TRBJ2-3; D is unresolved. Germline V gene data show CDR1 as SNHLY and CDR2 as FYNNEI. The CDR3 is 14 amino acids. Trimming left V 8 bases short and J 8 bases short, with 20 bases between. The CDR3 nucleotides read TGTGCCAGCGGAGTGGGTAATAGTTTCGTTACGCAGTATTTT. Translated, it gives CASGVGNSFVTQYF. The full variable domain, rest sourced from reference TRBV2 and TRBJ2-3, is EPEVTQTPSHQVTQMGQEVILRCVPISNHLYFYWYRQILGQKVEFLVSFYNNEISEKSEIFDDQFSVERPDGSNFTLKIRSTKLEDSAMYFCASGVGNSFVTQYFGPGTRLTVL.

This clonotype was recorded only once. The chain recombines TRBV7-2 with TRBJ2-1; 10 bases map to TRBD2. Germline-derived CDR1 and CDR2 are SGHTA and FQGNSA. The CDR3 contains 16 residues. The V and J ends lost 5 bases and 0 bases, in that order; junction bases with no gene match: 4. CDR3 DNA sequence: TGTGCCAGCAGCACGTCTAGCGGGAGCTCCTACAATGAGCAGTTCTTC. Its protein product is CASSTSSGSSYNEQFF.

This clonotype was counted only a few times. The chain employs TRBV7-9 and TRBJ1-4; 10 nucleotides align to TRBD1. The germline V gene encodes CDR1 SEHNR and CDR2 FQNEAQ (reference sequence). Germline trimming cut 3 bases from V and 7 bases from J; bases unmatched to any gene: 2. CDR3 length: 14 amino acids. DNA of the CDR3: TGTGCCAGCAGCTTCGACAGGGGGCTTGAAAAACTGTTTTTT. Translation: CASSFDRGLEKLFF. The full variable domain, completed using reference TRBV7-9 and TRBJ1-4, is DTGVSQNPRHKITKRGQNVTFRCDPISEHNRLYWYRQTLGQGPEFLTYFQNEAQLEKSRLLSDRFSAERPKGSFSTLEIQRTEQGDSAMYLCASSFDRGLEKLFFGSGTQLSVL.

This clonotype was observed a few times. Germline is not matched at one junction end, which may reflect a read error. The chain has TRBV20-1 and TRBJ2-2; 8 bases map to TRBD2. The germline CDR1 and CDR2 sequences are DFQATT and SNEGSKA (reference sequence). The CDR3 spans 15 residues. The CDR3 region is CSARDPTSAGGELCF. In nucleotides, the CDR3 is TGCAGTGCTAGAGATCCGACTAGCGCTGGCGGGGAGCTGTGTTTT.

This clonotype was recorded a few times. The CDR3 bases are TGTGCCAGCAGTTTAGCAGGAGGGTTAAGGGAGACCCAGTACTTC. Amino acids: CASSLAGGLRETQYF. V usage is TRBV12-3 or TRBV12-4 and J usage is TRBJ2-5; D may be TRBD2 (6 bases). The CDR3 sequence is 15 residues long. Between the trimmed V and J ends, which lost 0 bases and 5 bases, there was a span of 13 bases.

There are a few counts of this clonotype. V usage is TRBV5-1 and J usage is TRBJ2-1, with TRBD2 matching over 13 bases. Germline values: CDR1 SGHRS, CDR2 YFSETQ. Losses at the gene ends were 4 bases for V and 2 bases for J; bases not matched to a gene: 12. The CDR3 spans 19 residues. The CDR3: CASSPSITSGRAPYNEQFF. The CDR3 DNA is TGCGCCAGCAGCCCCTCCATTACTAGCGGGAGGGCCCCCTACAATGAGCAGTTCTTC.

This clonotype has at least ten counts. The rearrangement joins TRBV9 to TRBJ2-2; D is uncertain. Germline CDR1 SGDLS, CDR2 YYNGEE. The CDR3 runs 14 residues. V was pared by 4 bases and J by 0 bases, with 7 bases between. The CDR3 is CASSTAPNTGELFF. For the CDR3, the DNA is TGTGCCAGCAGCACGGCCCCGAACACCGGGGAGCTGTTTTTT.

The V call is TRBV3-1, the J call TRBJ1-1, with TRBD1 as a possible D gene (5 bases). V was cut by 0 bases and J by 1 base, with 9 bases left in between. The germline V gene has CDR1 LGHDT and CDR2 YNNKEL (reference sequence). This CDR3 region has 15 residues. CDR3 sequence (DNA): TGTGCCAGCAGCCAAGAGGGACTAACGAACACTGAAGCTTTCTTT. It yields the protein CASSQEGLTNTEAFF.

The V and J genes are TRBV5-1 and TRBJ1-1, with TRBD1 matching over 9 bases. Unmatched junction bases numbered 4, after V lost 0 bases and J lost 7 bases. Germline loops: CDR1 SGHRS, CDR2 YFSETQ. The CDR3 contains 14 residues. The CDR3 loop is CASSLGTGENEAFF. Here the CDR3 DNA reads TGCGCCAGCAGCTTGGGGACAGGGGAAAATGAAGCTTTCTTT.

This clonotype was detected ten times or more. V is TRBV7-2 and J is TRBJ2-3, with D perhaps TRBD1 (6 bases). V was pared by 2 bases and J by 5 bases, with 14 bases between. Germline V gene lookup returns CDR1 SGHTA and CDR2 FQGNSA. The length of the CDR3 is 15 residues. The CDR3 nucleotides read TGTGCCAGCAGCTTATGGAACAGGGATGAAGATACGCAGTATTTT. It translates to CASSLWNRDEDTQYF.

The J gene is TRBJ2-7, the V gene TRBV6-1, with D maybe TRBD1 (6 bases). Trimming stripped 4 bases from V and 5 bases from J, with 9 bases between. The length of the CDR3 is 12 residues. CDR1 is MNHNS, CDR2 SASEGT, per germline. CDR3 in amino acids: CASSARTDEQYF. The CDR3, as DNA: TGTGCCAGCAGTGCTCGGACAGACGAGCAGTACTTC.

The rearrangement uses TRBV6-5 and TRBJ2-1; no clear D gene. Looked up from germline, CDR1 is MNHEY and CDR2 is SVGAGI. With 0 bases removed from V and 4 bases from J, the gap between germline ends came to 7 bases. The CDR3 consists of 14 residues. CDR3: CASSYSWDYNEQFF. As DNA, the CDR3 is TGTGCCAGCAGTTACTCCTGGGATTACAATGAGCAGTTCTTC.

This chain links TRBV5-1 with TRBJ2-3; 9 nucleotides match TRBD2. The V gene end was trimmed by 3 bases and the J gene end by 2 bases; junction bases not matched to a gene: 4. Germline V gives CDR1 SGHRS, CDR2 YFSETQ. The CDR3 runs 15 residues. This chain's CDR3 is CASSSSSGTTDTQYF. As DNA, the CDR3 is TGCGCCAGCAGCTCATCTAGCGGGACCACAGATACGCAGTATTTT.

This sequence joins TRBV4-1 and TRBJ2-1; 7 bases fit TRBD2. V gave up 1 base and J gave up 1 base; unmatched junction bases: 4. The CDR3 has 16 amino acids. Germline assignment: CDR1 MGHRA and CDR2 YSYEKL. CDR3 coding DNA: TGCGCCAGCAGCCAAGTGGCTAGCGGATCCTACAATGAGCAGTTCTTC. Protein product: CASSQVASGSYNEQFF.

Note on this clonotype: This clone may be a read error of a much larger clone one base away. The CDR3 here is CANSSGTGGTGELFF. CDR3 nucleotides: TGTGCCAACAGCTCCGGGACAGGGGGGACCGGGGAGCTGTTTTTT. The chain combines TRBV12-3 or TRBV12-4 with TRBJ2-2; 11 bases are a match to TRBD1. The junction had 9 bases not matched to a gene; V was cut back by 10 bases and J by 5 bases. The CDR3 runs to 15 residues.

This clonotype was observed a handful of times. V is TRBV12-3 or TRBV12-4 and J is TRBJ2-5, with 13 bases fitting TRBD2. The J call is doubtful: the DNA matches TRBJ2-7 better. The CDR3 sequence is 17 residues long. The CDR3 protein is CASRDGRTSGRSYEQYF. CDR3 coding DNA: TGTGCCAGCAGAGACGGGAGGACTAGCGGGAGATCCTACGAGCAGTACTTC.

The V gene is TRBV29-1, the J gene TRBJ1-1; 7 bases are a match to TRBD1. Germline V gene sequence: CDR1 SQVTM, CDR2 ANQGSEA. The ends lost 6 bases at V and 3 bases at J; junction bases unmatched: 7. CDR3 length: 13 amino acids. This CDR3 reads CSVKDRKDTEAFF. CDR3 coding DNA: TGCAGCGTCAAGGACAGGAAAGACACTGAAGCTTTCTTT.

As regards this clonotype: Mismatch with germline at one junction end may stem from a read error. The chain uses TRBV10-3 and TRBJ2-4; 7 nucleotides align to TRBD2. Germline loops: CDR1 ENHRY, CDR2 SYGVKD. There are 16 residues in the CDR3. CDR3 sequence reads: CAISESLREAKNIRYF. The CDR3 DNA sequence: TGTGCCATCAGTGAGTCGTTACGGGAGGCCAAAAACATTCGGTACTTC.

The V and J genes are TRBV27 and TRBJ2-7; 7 nucleotides match TRBD2. Germline lookup yields CDR1 MNHEY and CDR2 SMNVEV (reference sequence). The CDR3 contains 14 residues. J lost 2 bases, V lost 2 bases, and 3 bases had no gene match. The CDR3 DNA sequence: TGTGCCAGCAGTTTAAAAGCGGGGACCTACGAGCAGTACTTC. Its translation is CASSLKAGTYEQYF.